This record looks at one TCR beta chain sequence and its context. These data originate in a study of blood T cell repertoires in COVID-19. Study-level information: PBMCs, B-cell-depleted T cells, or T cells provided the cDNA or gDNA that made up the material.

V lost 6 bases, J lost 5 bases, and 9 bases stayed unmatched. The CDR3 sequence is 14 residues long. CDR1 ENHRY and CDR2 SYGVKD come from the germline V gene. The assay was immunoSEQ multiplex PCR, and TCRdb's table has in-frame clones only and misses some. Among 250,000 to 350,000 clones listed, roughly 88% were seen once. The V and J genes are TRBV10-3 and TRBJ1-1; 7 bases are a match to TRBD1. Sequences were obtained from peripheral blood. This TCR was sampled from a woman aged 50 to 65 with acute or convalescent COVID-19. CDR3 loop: CAIRKGQAATEAFF. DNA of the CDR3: TGTGCCATCAGGAAAGGACAGGCTGCTACTGAAGCTTTCTTT.